The clone carrying this T cell receptor beta chain appeared a few times. Time point specified: baseline pretreatment blood. Treatment indicated: 15 Gy SBRT to primary tumor, nephrectomy 4 weeks later. J was trimmed by 3 bases and V by 5 bases; bases with no gene match: 6. The length of the CDR3 is 15 residues. In germline, CDR1 is LNHDA, CDR2 SQIVND (reference sequence). This specimen comes from a study of radiation and T cells in renal cell carcinoma. The overall study: Nephrectomy followed 15 Gy stereotactic body radiation by 4 weeks.

Profiling relied on immunoSEQ multiplex PCR, and the TCRdb table lists in-frame clones only, not all of them. Altogether around 64,000 clones are present, roughly 79% being singletons, with the ten largest covering 7.3%. The material was blood, obtained from a patient whose treatment included radiotherapy and nephrectomy. The J gene is TRBJ2-3, the V gene TRBV19; 9 bases are a match to TRBD2. The origin of this receptor is a man aged 60-69 years with renal cell carcinoma. Written as DNA, the CDR3 is TGTGCCAGTAGTCCCCCTAGCGGGGTTACAGATACGCAGTATTTT. Protein sequence: CASSPPSGVTDTQYF.